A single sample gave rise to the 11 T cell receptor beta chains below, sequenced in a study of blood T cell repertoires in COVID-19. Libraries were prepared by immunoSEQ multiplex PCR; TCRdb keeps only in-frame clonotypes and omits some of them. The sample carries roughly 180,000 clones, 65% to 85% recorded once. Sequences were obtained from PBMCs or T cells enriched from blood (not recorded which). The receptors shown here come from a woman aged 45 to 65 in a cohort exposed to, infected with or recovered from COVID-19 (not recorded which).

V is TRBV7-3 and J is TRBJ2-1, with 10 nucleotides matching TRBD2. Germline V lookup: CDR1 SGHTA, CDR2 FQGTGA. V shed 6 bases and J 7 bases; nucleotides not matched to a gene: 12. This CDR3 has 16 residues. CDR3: CASSFRASGSLNEQFF. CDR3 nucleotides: TGTGCCAGCAGTTTCAGGGCTAGCGGGAGTTTGAATGAGCAGTTCTTC. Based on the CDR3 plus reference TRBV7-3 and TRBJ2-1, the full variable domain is GAGVSQTPSNKVTEKGKYVELRCDPISGHTALYWYRQSLGQGPEFLIYFQGTGAADDSGLPNDRFFAVRPEGSVSTLKIQRTERGDSAVYLCASSFRASGSLNEQFFGPGTRLTVL.

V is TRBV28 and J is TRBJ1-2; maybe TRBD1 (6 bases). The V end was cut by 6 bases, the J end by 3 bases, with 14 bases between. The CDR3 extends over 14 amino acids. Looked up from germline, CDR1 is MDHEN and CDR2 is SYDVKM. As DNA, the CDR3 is TGTGCCAGCAGCCCCGACAGGCTCGACTATGGCTACACCTTC. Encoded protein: CASSPDRLDYGYTF.

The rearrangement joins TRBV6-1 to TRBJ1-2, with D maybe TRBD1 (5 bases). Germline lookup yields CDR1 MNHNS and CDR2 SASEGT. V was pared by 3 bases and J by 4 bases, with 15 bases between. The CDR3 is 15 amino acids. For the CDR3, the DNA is TGTGCCAGCAGTGAGGGGGAGGCCCCCGCCTATGGCTACACCTTC. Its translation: CASSEGEAPAYGYTF.

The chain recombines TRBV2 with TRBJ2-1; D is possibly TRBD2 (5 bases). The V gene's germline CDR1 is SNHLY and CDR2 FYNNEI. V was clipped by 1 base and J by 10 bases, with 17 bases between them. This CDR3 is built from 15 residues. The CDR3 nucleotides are TGTGCCAGCAGTGAAGGCGGACTGCCCACGGGCGAGCAGTTCTTC. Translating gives CASSEGGLPTGEQFF.

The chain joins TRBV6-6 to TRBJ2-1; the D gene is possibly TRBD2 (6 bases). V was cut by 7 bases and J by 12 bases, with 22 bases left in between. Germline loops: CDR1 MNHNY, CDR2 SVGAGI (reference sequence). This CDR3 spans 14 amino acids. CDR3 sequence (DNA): TGTGCCAGCACCGAAGCCGGGAGTCATCAGGGGCAGTTCTTC. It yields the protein CASTEAGSHQGQFF.

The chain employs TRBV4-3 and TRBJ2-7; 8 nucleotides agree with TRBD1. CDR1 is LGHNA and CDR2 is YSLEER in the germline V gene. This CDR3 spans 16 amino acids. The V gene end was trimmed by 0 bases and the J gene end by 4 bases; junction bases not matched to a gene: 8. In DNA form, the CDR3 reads TGCGCCAGCAGCCAAGATCGACAGGGGATGTGGTACGAGCAGTACTTC. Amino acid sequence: CASSQDRQGMWYEQYF.

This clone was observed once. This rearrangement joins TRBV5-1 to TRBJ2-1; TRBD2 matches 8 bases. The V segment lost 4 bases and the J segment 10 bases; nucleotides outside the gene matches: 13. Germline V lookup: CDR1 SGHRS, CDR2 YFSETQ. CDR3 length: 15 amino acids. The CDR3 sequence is CASSLSSGPVQEQFF. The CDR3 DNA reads TGCGCCAGCAGCCTTTCTAGCGGGCCCGTTCAAGAGCAGTTCTTC.

The chain's CDR3 is CASSLYEGEGTDTQYF. The CDR3 DNA reads TGTGCCAGCAGCTTATACGAGGGCGAAGGCACAGATACGCAGTATTTT. V usage is TRBV7-8 and J usage is TRBJ2-3, with a possible D match to TRBD2 (5 bases). The germline V and J ends were trimmed by 2 bases and 1 base, with 13 bases remaining between them. The CDR3 sequence is 16 residues long. CDR1 and CDR2 (germline): SGHVS, FQNEAQ. The full variable domain, with the rest looked up from reference TRBV7-8 and TRBJ2-3, is GAGVSQSPRYKVAKRGQDVALRCDPISGHVSLFWYQQALGQGPEFLTYFQNEAQLDKSGLPSDRFFAERPEGSVSTLKIQRTQQEDSAVYLCASSLYEGEGTDTQYFGPGTRLTVL.

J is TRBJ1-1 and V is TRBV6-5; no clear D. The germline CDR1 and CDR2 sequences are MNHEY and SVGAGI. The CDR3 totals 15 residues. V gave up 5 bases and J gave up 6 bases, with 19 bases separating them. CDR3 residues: CASSPSTETFAEAFF. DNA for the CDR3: TGTGCCAGCAGTCCCTCCACAGAAACCTTCGCTGAAGCTTTCTTT.

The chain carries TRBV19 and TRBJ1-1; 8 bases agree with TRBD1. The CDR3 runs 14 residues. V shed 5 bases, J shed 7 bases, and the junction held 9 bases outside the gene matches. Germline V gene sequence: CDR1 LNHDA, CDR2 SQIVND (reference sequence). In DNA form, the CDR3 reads TGTGCCAGTAGTTTACCGGACAGGGTGAATGAAGCTTTCTTT. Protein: CASSLPDRVNEAFF.

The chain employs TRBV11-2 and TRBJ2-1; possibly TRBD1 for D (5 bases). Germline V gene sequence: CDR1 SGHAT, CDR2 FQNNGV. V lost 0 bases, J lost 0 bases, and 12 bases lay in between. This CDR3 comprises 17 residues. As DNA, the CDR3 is TGTGCCAGCAGCTTAGAGGCAGGGCAAAGCTCCTACAATGAGCAGTTCTTC. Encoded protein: CASSLEAGQSSYNEQFF.